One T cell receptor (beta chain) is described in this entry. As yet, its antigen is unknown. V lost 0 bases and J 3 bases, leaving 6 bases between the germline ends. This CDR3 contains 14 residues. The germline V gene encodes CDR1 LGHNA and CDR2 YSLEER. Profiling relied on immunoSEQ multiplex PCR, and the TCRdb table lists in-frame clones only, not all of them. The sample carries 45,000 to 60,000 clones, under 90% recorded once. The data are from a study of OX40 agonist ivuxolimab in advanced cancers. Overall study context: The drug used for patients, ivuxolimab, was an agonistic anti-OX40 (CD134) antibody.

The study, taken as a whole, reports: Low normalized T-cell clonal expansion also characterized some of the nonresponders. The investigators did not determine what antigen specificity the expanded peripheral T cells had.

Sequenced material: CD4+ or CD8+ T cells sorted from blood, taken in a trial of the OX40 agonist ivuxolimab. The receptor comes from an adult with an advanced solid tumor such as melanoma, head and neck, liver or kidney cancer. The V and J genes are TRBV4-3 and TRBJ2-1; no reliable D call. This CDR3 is CASSQDLGYNEQFF. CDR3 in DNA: TGCGCCAGCAGCCAAGACCTGGGCTACAATGAGCAGTTCTTC.